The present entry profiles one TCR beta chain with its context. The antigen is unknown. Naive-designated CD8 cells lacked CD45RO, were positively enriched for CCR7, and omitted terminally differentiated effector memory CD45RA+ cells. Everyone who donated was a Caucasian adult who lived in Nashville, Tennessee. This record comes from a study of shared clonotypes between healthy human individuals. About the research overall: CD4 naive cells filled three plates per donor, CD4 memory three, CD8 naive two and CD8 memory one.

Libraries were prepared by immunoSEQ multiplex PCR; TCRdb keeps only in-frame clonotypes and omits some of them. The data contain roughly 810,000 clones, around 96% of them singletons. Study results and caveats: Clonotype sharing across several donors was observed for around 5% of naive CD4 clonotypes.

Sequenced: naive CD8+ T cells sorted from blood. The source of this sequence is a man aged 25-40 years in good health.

The chain's CDR3 is CASSTALAGVPGELFF. The CDR3 DNA is TGTGCCAGTAGTACGGCTCTAGCGGGAGTTCCCGGGGAGCTGTTTTTT. The chain links TRBV19 to TRBJ2-2, with 10 bases that match TRBD2. This CDR3 spans 16 amino acids. V was pared by 4 bases and J by 6 bases, with 8 bases of the junction left unmatched. Looked up from germline, CDR1 is LNHDA and CDR2 is SQIVND (reference sequence).